These 28 T cell receptor beta chains came from one sample sequenced in a study of cytomegalovirus exposure and HLA in healthy donors. Sequencing used immunoSEQ multiplex PCR; TCRdb keeps in-frame clones, though not all of them. Of fewer than 350,000 clones listed, over 75% are singletons. Sequencing was carried out using PBMCs. These receptors originate from a woman under 30 in good health and CMV-seronegative.

The chain employs TRBV25-1 and TRBJ1-1; possibly TRBD1 for D (5 bases). V was pared by 1 base and J by 2 bases, with 11 bases between. Germline V CDR1 and CDR2: MGHDK, SYGVNS. The CDR3 spans 15 residues. DNA of the CDR3: TGTGCCAGCAGTGAATCCTTAAGGGGAAACACTGAAGCTTTCTTT. Its protein product is CASSESLRGNTEAFF.

J is TRBJ2-7 and V is TRBV28; TRBD1 aligns across 12 bases. J was trimmed by 2 bases and V by 8 bases; bases with no gene match: 1. The germline CDR1 and CDR2 sequences are MDHEN and SYDVKM. The CDR3 totals 13 residues. CDR3 nucleotides: TGTGCCAGCGGGGACAGGGGGCCCTACGAGCAGTACTTC. It encodes CASGDRGPYEQYF.

The chain recombines TRBV5-1 with TRBJ1-3; D gene ambiguous. V was clipped by 2 bases and J by 0 bases, with 12 bases between them. Germline V gene lookup returns CDR1 SGHRS and CDR2 YFSETQ. The CDR3 has 16 residues. The CDR3 DNA is TGCGCCAGCAGCTTCGGGAGTCAGAACTCTGGAAACACCATATATTTT. Its translation is CASSFGSQNSGNTIYF.

This clone was seen once. The chain carries TRBV7-2 and TRBJ2-2; perhaps TRBD1 as D (6 bases). The V gene lost 1 base and the J gene lost 2 bases, with 14 bases spanning the gap. This CDR3 has 17 amino acids. CDR1 and CDR2 (germline): SGHTA, FQGNSA. CDR3 DNA sequence: TGTGCCAGCAGCTTAGACGCCGGGACAACAAACACCGGGGAGCTGTTTTTT. This gives the protein CASSLDAGTTNTGELFF. Full variable domain (outside the CDR3, taken from reference TRBV7-2 and TRBJ2-2): GAGVSQSPSNKVTEKGKDVELRCDPISGHTALYWYRQSLGQGLEFLIYFQGNSAPDKSGLPSDRFSAERTGGSVSTLTIQRTQQEDSAVYLCASSLDAGTTNTGELFFGEGSRLTVL.

The rearrangement links TRBV5-1 to TRBJ2-2; 8 nucleotides line up with TRBD1. CDR3 length: 14 amino acids. CDR1 and CDR2 (germline): SGHRS, YFSETQ. V shed 4 bases and J 3 bases; nucleotides not matched to a gene: 2. The CDR3 spells CASSMDRDTGELFF. Here the CDR3 DNA reads TGCGCCAGCAGCATGGACAGGGACACCGGGGAGCTGTTTTTT.

The chain combines TRBV4-2 with TRBJ1-2; no definite D call. Germline CDR1 is LGHNA and CDR2 is YNFKEQ. V was trimmed by 0 bases and J by 0 bases, leaving 23 bases between them. This CDR3 is 20 amino acids long. The chain's CDR3 is CASSQDSRGFDRPANYGYTF. The DNA of the CDR3 is TGTGCCAGCAGCCAAGATTCGAGAGGATTCGACCGCCCCGCTAACTATGGCTACACCTTC.

This chain connects TRBV18 to TRBJ2-7; D might be TRBD1 (6 bases). Trimming stripped 4 bases from V and 0 bases from J, with 22 bases between. The length of the CDR3 is 18 residues. From germline, CDR1 is KGHSH and CDR2 LQKENI. CDR3 in DNA: TGTGCCAGCTCACTATACTCACCGGGCGACAGGACCTCCTACGAGCAGTACTTC. Translated, it gives CASSLYSPGDRTSYEQYF.

The chain links TRBV25-1 to TRBJ2-2; 12 bases fit TRBD2. The V segment lost 4 bases and the J segment 3 bases; nucleotides outside the gene matches: 3. Germline V gene lookup returns CDR1 MGHDK and CDR2 SYGVNS. This CDR3 comprises 16 residues. The CDR3 is CASSGLAGVDTGELFF. CDR3 nucleotide sequence: TGTGCCAGCAGTGGACTAGCGGGAGTGGACACCGGGGAGCTGTTTTTT.

For the CDR3, the DNA is TGTGCCAGCAGTTTAGCCGGCAGGACTAATGAAAAACTGTTTTTT. Its protein is CASSLAGRTNEKLFF. The V gene is TRBV28, the J gene TRBJ1-4; D remains unclear. V gave up 2 bases and J gave up 2 bases, with 9 bases separating them. The CDR3 sequence is 15 residues long. Germline V gives CDR1 MDHEN, CDR2 SYDVKM.

CDR3 sequence (DNA): TGTGCCAGCACCCCACAGACTAGCCGAGGGGAGCTGTTTTTT. Translation: CASTPQTSRGELFF. The gene calls are TRBV2 and TRBJ2-2; the match to TRBD2 covers 7 bases. The germline gives CDR1 SNHLY, CDR2 FYNNEI. The CDR3 totals 14 residues. V trimming: 7 bases; J trimming: 8 bases; junction bases outside the gene matches: 10.

The rearrangement links TRBV5-1 to TRBJ2-1, with 8 bases identical to TRBD2. Germline trimming cut 5 bases from V and 9 bases from J; bases unmatched to any gene: 7. Germline assignment: CDR1 SGHRS and CDR2 YFSETQ. The CDR3 runs to 13 residues. CDR3 bases: TGCGCCAGCAGGGCAAGCGGGAGCGGTGAGCAGTTCTTC. It is translated as CASRASGSGEQFF. Drawing the rest from reference TRBV5-1 and TRBJ2-1, the complete variable domain is KAGVTQTPRYLIKTRGQQVTLSCSPISGHRSVSWYQQTPGQGLQFLFEYFSETQRNKGNFPGRFSGRQFSNSRSEMNVSTLELGDSALYLCASRASGSGEQFFGPGTRLTVL.

The chain has TRBV5-1 and TRBJ2-2; 7 bases align to TRBD2. This CDR3 region has 16 residues. CDR1 and CDR2 (germline): SGHRS, YFSETQ. V lost 4 bases to trimming and J lost 2 bases; unmatched junction nucleotides: 8. DNA for the CDR3: TGCGCCAGCAGCCGGGCAGGGAGGGTAAACACCGGGGAGCTGTTTTTT. This translates into CASSRAGRVNTGELFF.

The J gene is TRBJ2-7, the V gene TRBV28; D might be TRBD2 (5 bases). V was clipped by 6 bases and J by 2 bases, with 26 bases between them. CDR3 length: 18 residues. Germline CDR1 MDHEN, CDR2 SYDVKM. The CDR3 DNA reads as TGTGCCAGCAGACCGAAACGGAGCGGCCCCGTCCGAACCTACGAGCAGTACTTC. Residues: CASRPKRSGPVRTYEQYF.

V is TRBV2 and J is TRBJ2-7; no clear D. Trimming cost V 7 bases and J 7 bases, with 8 bases left between them. This CDR3 is 10 amino acids long. Germline assignment: CDR1 SNHLY and CDR2 FYNNEI. The CDR3 DNA is TGTGCCAGCACGGGTGGGGAGCAGTACTTC. This sequence encodes CASTGGEQYF.

The CDR3, as DNA: TGTGCCAGCAGCCAAACGAGCGGGTACGAGGACACTGAAGCTTTCTTT. Translation gives CASSQTSGYEDTEAFF. The rearrangement links TRBV14 to TRBJ1-1; D is unclear. The CDR3 runs to 16 residues. Germline V CDR1 and CDR2: SGHDN, FVKESK. V was shortened by 2 bases and J by 3 bases, with 16 bases between the two germline ends.

The CDR3 bases are TGTGCCAGCAGCCCGCCGACAGTAAAAAACATTCAGTACTTC. The encoded protein is CASSPPTVKNIQYF. The chain uses TRBV7-2 and TRBJ2-4; the D gene is possibly TRBD1 (5 bases). The CDR3 covers 14 residues. Germline V CDR1 and CDR2: SGHTA, FQGNSA. V was clipped by 5 bases and J by 4 bases, with 12 bases between them.

This chain uses TRBV28 with TRBJ2-7; TRBD1 is a possible D gene (5 bases). Trimming shortened V by 7 bases and J by 2 bases, and 18 bases separated the two germline ends. The CDR3 is 15 amino acids. The V gene's germline CDR1 is MDHEN and CDR2 SYDVKM. CDR3 nucleotide sequence: TGTGCCAGCACCCCCGGAACAGGCCGAACCTACGAGCAGTACTTC. Translated, it gives CASTPGTGRTYEQYF.

The chain recombines TRBV5-1 with TRBJ2-7; no reliable D call. Germline V gives CDR1 SGHRS, CDR2 YFSETQ. The V end was cut by 1 base, the J end by 1 base, with 9 bases between. This CDR3 contains 14 residues. Here the CDR3 reads CASSLRGPSYEQYF. Written as DNA, the CDR3 is TGCGCCAGCAGCTTGAGAGGCCCATCCTACGAGCAGTACTTC.

The gene calls are TRBV9 and TRBJ1-6; 7 bases match TRBD1. CDR1 SGDLS and CDR2 YYNGEE come from the germline V gene. Trimming took 5 bases from V and 6 from J; bases not matched to a gene: 5. The CDR3 totals 14 residues. The CDR3 region is CASRGTAVNSPLHF. CDR3 DNA: TGTGCCAGCAGGGGGACAGCGGTTAATTCACCCCTCCACTTT.

The chain has TRBV19 and TRBJ2-7, with 7 positions matching TRBD1. The CDR3 is 17 amino acids. The germline gives CDR1 LNHDA, CDR2 SQIVND (reference sequence). V dropped 4 bases and J dropped 3; count of bases not matched to a gene: 15. CDR3 bases: TGTGCCAGTAGTAAGGACCCTCGGACAGGAGACTTCTACGAGCAGTACTTC. Residues: CASSKDPRTGDFYEQYF. Combining the CDR3 with reference TRBV19 and TRBJ2-7 gives the whole variable domain DGGITQSPKYLFRKEGQNVTLSCEQNLNHDAMYWYRQDPGQGLRLIYYSQIVNDFQKGDIAEGYSVSREKKESFPLTVTSAQKNPTAFYLCASSKDPRTGDFYEQYFGPGTRLTVT.

V and J are TRBV6-5 and TRBJ2-2; a possible D gene is TRBD1 (5 bases). The CDR3 is made up of 13 amino acids. Trimming removed 6 bases at V and 4 bases at J, with 9 bases between. Per germline, CDR1 MNHEY and CDR2 SVGAGI. The CDR3 coding sequence is TGTGCCAGCAGAGCTGGGGCCACCGGGGAGCTGTTTTTT. Translated: CASRAGATGELFF.

This clone was recorded a few times. This chain uses TRBV4-3 with TRBJ1-2; tentatively, D is TRBD1 (6 bases). The ends were cut back, 0 bases at V and 3 bases at J, with 14 bases in the middle. The CDR3 consists of 16 residues. Germline values: CDR1 LGHNA, CDR2 YSLEER. CDR3 sequence: CASSQEAAGADYGYTF. The DNA of the CDR3 is TGCGCCAGCAGCCAAGAGGCGGCAGGGGCGGACTATGGCTACACCTTC.

The chain recombines TRBV30 with TRBJ1-5, with 7 bases fitting TRBD1. Germline loops: CDR1 GTSNPN, CDR2 SVGIG (reference sequence). CDR3 length equals 13 residues. The V segment lost 3 bases and the J segment 10 bases; nucleotides outside the gene matches: 9. CDR3 in DNA: TGTGCCTGGAGAGGGACAGTTAAGGAACCCCAGCATTTT. Translated: CAWRGTVKEPQHF.

V is TRBV6-1 and J is TRBJ2-1, with 11 bases that match TRBD2. V lost 2 bases to trimming and J lost 1 base; unmatched junction nucleotides: 4. Germline CDR1 and CDR2: MNHNS and SASEGT. This CDR3 has 17 amino acids. As DNA, the CDR3 is TGTGCCAGCAGTGAAATAGCGGGAGGGCGATCCTACAATGAGCAGTTCTTC. Protein sequence: CASSEIAGGRSYNEQFF.

To note about this clone: At one end the junction does not follow the germline gene, possibly because of a read error. The rearrangement joins TRBV29-1 to TRBJ2-1; maybe TRBD2 (6 bases). This CDR3 spans 12 amino acids. CDR1 is SQVTM and CDR2 is ANQGSEA in the germline V gene. The CDR3 loop is CSVETVDGSVLF. For the CDR3, the DNA is TGCAGCGTTGAAACTGTTGACGGGAGCGTCCTCTTC.

The gene calls are TRBV5-1 and TRBJ2-5, with 10 bases aligning to TRBD2. Per the germline V gene, CDR1 is SGHRS and CDR2 is YFSETQ. The CDR3 is made up of 17 amino acids. V trimming: 0 bases; J trimming: 2 bases; junction bases outside the gene matches: 7. The CDR3 DNA follows: TGCGCCAGCAGCTTGGCCAGGACTAGCGGACATCAAGAGACCCAGTACTTC. Translated: CASSLARTSGHQETQYF.

The CDR3 nucleotides are TGTGCCAGCAGTGACCTGCGGCCCCAGGAGACCCAGTACTTC. Its protein product is CASSDLRPQETQYF. The chain employs TRBV25-1 and TRBJ2-5; D is unresolved. V lost 3 bases and J lost 5, with 13 bases in between. The length of the CDR3 is 14 residues. Per germline, CDR1 MGHDK and CDR2 SYGVNS.

J is TRBJ1-4 and V is TRBV7-6, with D hard to call. The germline V gene encodes CDR1 SGHVS and CDR2 FNYEAQ. This CDR3 contains 15 residues. Trimming pared 1 base from V and 8 bases from J, leaving 14 bases between. The CDR3 reads CASSLEVAGREKLFF. The CDR3 bases are TGTGCCAGCAGCTTAGAAGTCGCAGGAAGAGAAAAACTGTTTTTT.